The 21 T cell receptor beta chains reported below all come from one sample, sequenced in a study of blood T cells in healthy people across ages. A second PCR, run for roughly 7 to 12 cycles, used a sample-barcoded 5' primer plus a J-beta primer mix. A single record per CDR3 protein comes from TCRdb applying MiXCR to the 5' RACE reads. This table holds 1,100,000 or so distinct CDR3 sequences, 45% found once. The sequenced sample was blood. These receptors came from an older woman in good health.

This chain connects TRBV20-1 to TRBJ2-3; 10 nucleotides align to TRBD1. Trimming removed 5 bases from V and 5 bases from J; junction bases left unmatched: 7. CDR3 length: 14 residues. Per the germline V gene, CDR1 is DFQATT and CDR2 is SNEGSKA (reference sequence). This CDR3 is CSAGSGTGEDTQYF. Written as DNA, the CDR3 is TGCAGTGCTGGATCCGGGACAGGGGAAGATACGCAGTATTTT.

The sample holds a few counts of this clonotype. The chain carries TRBV6-5 and TRBJ2-1, with no clear D. The V and J ends lost 6 bases and 2 bases respectively, with 14 bases between them. CDR1 MNHEY and CDR2 SVGAGI come from the germline V gene. This CDR3 spans 15 amino acids. CDR3 sequence: CASRLHSLTYNEQFF. The CDR3, as DNA: TGTGCCAGCAGATTACACTCCCTTACCTACAATGAGCAGTTCTTC.

This clonotype occurred a few times. The chain recombines TRBV12-3 or TRBV12-4 with TRBJ1-2; TRBD1 matches 7 bases. J was trimmed by 5 bases and V by 5 bases; bases with no gene match: 8. This CDR3 has 14 amino acids. CDR3 DNA sequence: TGTGCCAGCAGTCCCCCGGACAGGACTTATGGCTACACCTTC. Protein product: CASSPPDRTYGYTF.

This clonotype was counted once. This rearrangement joins TRBV16 to TRBJ1-1; D not certain. The CDR3 is 13 residues long. Germline V gene sequence: CDR1 KGHSY, CDR2 FQNENV. With 0 bases removed from V and 3 bases from J, the gap between germline ends came to 5 bases. The CDR3 nucleotides are TGTGCCAGCAGCCAATCGGGGTACACTGAAGCTTTCTTT. This sequence encodes CASSQSGYTEAFF.

J is TRBJ2-7 and V is TRBV28; 7 bases align to TRBD1. The germline V gene has CDR1 MDHEN and CDR2 SYDVKM. The CDR3 extends over 14 amino acids. The junction had 9 bases not matched to a gene; V was cut back by 6 bases and J by 4 bases. Written as DNA, the CDR3 is TGTGCCAGCAGATTCACAGGGGACGGTTACGAGCAGTACTTC. It yields the protein CASRFTGDGYEQYF.

A few counts support this clonotype. The chain carries TRBV5-1 and TRBJ1-1; possibly TRBD1 for D (5 bases). CDR1 is SGHRS, CDR2 YFSETQ, per germline. V shed 4 bases and J shed 3 bases, with 10 bases lying between them. This CDR3 has 13 amino acids. This CDR3 reads CASSRGVDTEAFF. CDR3 DNA: TGCGCCAGCAGCCGAGGGGTAGACACTGAAGCTTTCTTT.

CDR3 sequence: CSARDRDRAYEQFF. CDR3 coding DNA: TGCAGTGCTAGAGATAGGGACAGGGCCTATGAGCAGTTCTTC. The V call is TRBV20-1, the J call TRBJ2-7; 9 bases are shared with TRBD1. The end of the DNA aligns better with TRBJ2-1, so the J call may be wrong. Germline assignment: CDR1 DFQATT and CDR2 SNEGSKA (reference sequence). This CDR3 spans 14 amino acids.

The rearrangement uses TRBV6-2 or TRBV6-3 and TRBJ2-7; D gene ambiguous. Trimming took off 6 bases at V and 2 bases at J, with 11 bases between the two ends. Germline CDR1 and CDR2: MNHEY and SVGEGT. The CDR3 is 13 residues long. The CDR3 reads CASSRPFTYEQYF. Written as DNA, the CDR3 is TGTGCCAGCAGCAGACCTTTTACCTACGAGCAGTACTTC.

V gene TRBV27 combines with J gene TRBJ2-7; TRBD1 is a possible D gene (6 bases). This CDR3 comprises 14 residues. The germline V gene encodes CDR1 MNHEY and CDR2 SMNVEV (reference sequence). Trimming pared 4 bases from V and 6 bases from J, leaving 16 bases between. The CDR3 DNA reads TGTGCCAGCAGTTCCACACAGGGACGTGGCGAGCAGTACTTC. It yields the protein CASSSTQGRGEQYF.

This clonotype was seen only a few times. The chain is built from TRBV9 and TRBJ2-5, with D possibly TRBD2 on 5 matching bases. Germline CDR1 and CDR2: SGDLS and YYNGEE. There are 16 residues in the CDR3. V dropped 4 bases and J dropped 1 base, with 17 bases sitting between them. CDR3 sequence (DNA): TGTGCCAGCAGCCCGAGTGTGCGAGGGTCCCAAGAGACCCAGTACTTC. Translated, it gives CASSPSVRGSQETQYF.

This clonotype has a count of ten or more. The chain couples TRBV9 to TRBJ2-1; no definite D call. The CDR3 is 15 residues long. Per the germline V gene, CDR1 is SGDLS and CDR2 is YYNGEE. The V and J ends lost 0 bases and 0 bases respectively, with 7 bases between them. The CDR3 DNA follows: TGTGCCAGCAGCGTAGGGGATCCCTCCTACAATGAGCAGTTCTTC. It translates to CASSVGDPSYNEQFF.

V is TRBV7-3 and J is TRBJ1-6; D not certain. Trimming removed 5 bases at V and 10 bases at J, with 12 bases between. The CDR3 loop spans 13 amino acids. CDR1 and CDR2 from the germline V gene are SGHTA and FQGTGA. The CDR3 is CASSPVANSPLHF. The CDR3, as DNA: TGTGCCAGCAGCCCCGTTGCGAACTCACCCCTCCACTTT.

This clonotype was seen a few times. The chain has TRBV9 and TRBJ2-6; TRBD1 is a possible D gene (6 bases). Germline V lookup: CDR1 SGDLS, CDR2 YYNGEE. CDR3 length: 17 amino acids. Trimming left V 3 bases short and J 0 bases short, with 13 bases between. The CDR3 protein is CASSGTVLSSGANVLTF. The CDR3 DNA reads as TGTGCCAGCAGCGGGACAGTTCTGAGCTCTGGGGCCAACGTCCTGACTTTC.

The rearrangement links TRBV28 to TRBJ2-7; TRBD2 matches 8 bases. The CDR3 has 12 residues. The V segment lost 2 bases and the J segment 6 bases; nucleotides outside the gene matches: 0. Germline V gives CDR1 MDHEN, CDR2 SYDVKM. The CDR3 sequence is CASSLREGEQYF. The CDR3 nucleotides are TGTGCCAGCAGTTTACGGGAGGGCGAGCAGTACTTC.

The chain uses TRBV27 and TRBJ2-5; TRBD2 agrees at 9 bases. The DNA matches TRBJ2-7 better at its end, which makes the J call doubtful. The CDR3 is 19 amino acids. Germline lookup yields CDR1 MNHEY and CDR2 SMNVEV (reference sequence). CDR3 loop: CASSKYPPPWAGGEGEQYF. The CDR3 DNA reads TGTGCCAGCAGTAAATATCCCCCTCCCTGGGCGGGAGGGGAAGGCGAGCAGTACTTC.

CDR3 protein: CASSEARASGLGIYNEQFF. The CDR3, as DNA: TGTGCCAGCAGTGAAGCGAGGGCCTCGGGGTTGGGAATATACAATGAGCAGTTCTTC. This chain joins TRBV6-1 and TRBJ2-1; tentatively, D is TRBD2 (5 bases). Trimming pared 0 bases from V and 4 bases from J, leaving 22 bases between. This CDR3 region has 19 residues. In germline, CDR1 is MNHNS, CDR2 SASEGT.

The chain carries TRBV20-1 and TRBJ1-6; a weak D match, TRBD1 (5 bases). The CDR3 sequence is 19 residues long. Between the trimmed V and J ends, which lost 0 bases and 0 bases, there was a span of 18 bases. Germline V gives CDR1 DFQATT, CDR2 SNEGSKA (reference sequence). The CDR3 loop is CSARDAVRGVGSYNSPLHF. The CDR3 DNA is TGCAGTGCTAGAGACGCGGTTAGGGGAGTCGGCTCCTATAATTCACCCCTCCACTTT.

This clonotype was seen many times. The chain's CDR3 is CSASSTGNEQYF. The CDR3 DNA is TGCAGTGCTAGTTCGACAGGGAACGAGCAGTACTTC. The V gene is TRBV20-1, the J gene TRBJ2-7, with 7 nucleotides matching TRBD1. CDR1 and CDR2 (germline): DFQATT, SNEGSKA (reference sequence). V dropped 3 bases and J dropped 5; count of bases not matched to a gene: 4. This CDR3 is 12 amino acids long.

This clonotype was seen a handful of times. V and J are TRBV15 and TRBJ2-4, with 11 bases aligning to TRBD2. The DNA end is a closer match to TRBJ2-7, so the J assignment may be wrong. Germline V lookup: CDR1 LNHNV, CDR2 YYDKDF (reference sequence). The CDR3 totals 15 residues. This chain's CDR3 is CATSRVTSGNNEQYF. The CDR3 DNA follows: TGTGCCACCAGCAGAGTGACTAGCGGGAATAACGAGCAGTACTTC.

The CDR3 sequence is CSVEEGRGKLFF. The CDR3 region has the DNA TGCAGCGTTGAAGAGGGTCGGGGGAAACTGTTTTTT. This rearrangement joins TRBV29-1 to TRBJ1-4, with D possibly matching TRBD1 (5 bases). Trimming cost V 0 bases and J 11 bases, with 10 bases left between them. Germline V gene sequence: CDR1 SQVTM, CDR2 ANQGSEA. This CDR3 comprises 12 residues.

This chain's CDR3 is CASSVGEGRISGNTIYF. CDR3 nucleotides: TGTGCCAGCAGCGTAGGTGAAGGGAGGATATCCGGAAACACCATATATTTT. The genes are TRBV9 and TRBJ1-3; no clear D gene. Germline values: CDR1 SGDLS, CDR2 YYNGEE. CDR3 length: 17 amino acids. V was pared by 0 bases and J by 4 bases, with 17 bases between. The full variable domain, completed using reference TRBV9 and TRBJ1-3, is DSGVTQTPKHLITATGQRVTLRCSPRSGDLSVYWYQQSLDQGLQFLIQYYNGEERAKGNILERFSAQQFPDLHSELNLSSLELGDSALYFCASSVGEGRISGNTIYFGEGSWLTVV.